Shown below are 20 T cell receptor beta chains from a single sample sequenced in a study of blood T cell repertoires in COVID-19. Produced via immunoSEQ multiplex PCR; TCRdb's table is partial and in-frame only. The sample includes around 300,000 clones, approximately 86% of them seen just once. Sequenced: peripheral blood. The origin of the receptors is a woman in her 70s with COVID-19, enrolled during active disease.

In its sample, this clone was seen once. The chain links TRBV21-1 to TRBJ1-6. TRBV21-1 is recorded as a pseudogene. This CDR3 has 17 residues. CDR3 sequence: CASSKEPRGRINSPLHF. The CDR3 region has the DNA TGTGCCAGCAGCAAAGAGCCGCGGGGCAGAATTAATTCACCCCTCCACTTT.

V gene TRBV6-6 combines with J gene TRBJ2-7, with 9 bases aligning to TRBD1. After removal of 2 bases from V and 4 bases from J, the junction contained 3 bases not matched to a gene. The CDR3 sequence is 14 residues long. Germline CDR1 and CDR2: MNHNY and SVGAGI (reference sequence). CDR3 sequence: CASSYGDREYEQYF. The DNA of the CDR3 is TGTGCCAGCAGTTACGGGGACAGGGAATACGAGCAGTACTTC.

The chain combines TRBV30 with TRBJ2-2; TRBD1 agrees at 7 bases. The CDR3 runs to 16 residues. V shed 3 bases and J 9 bases; nucleotides not matched to a gene: 16. Germline-derived CDR1 and CDR2 are GTSNPN and SVGIG (reference sequence). The CDR3 coding sequence is TGTGCCTGGAGGAACCTCGGACAGGCCCAACACCGGGAGCTGTTTTTT. Its protein is CAWRNLGQAQHRELFF.

The chain carries TRBV29-1 and TRBJ2-1, with D perhaps matching TRBD1 (5 bases). CDR3 length: 14 amino acids. Germline assignment: CDR1 SQVTM and CDR2 ANQGSEA. V was shortened by 8 bases and J by 7 bases, with 21 bases between the two germline ends. CDR3 sequence reads: CSSPGNPTWNEQFF. In DNA, the CDR3 is TGCAGCTCCCCAGGGAACCCGACCTGGAATGAGCAGTTCTTC.

Regarding this clone: The junction and the germline gene differ at one end; a read error may be behind it. V usage is TRBV13 and J usage is TRBJ2-3, with D possibly being TRBD1 (5 bases). Per germline, CDR1 PRHDT and CDR2 FYEKMQ (reference sequence). This CDR3 has 15 residues. CDR3 in amino acids: CASSLGVGSTDTQYF. The CDR3 coding sequence is TGTGCCAGCAGCCTAGGGGTGGGCAGCACAGATACGCAGTATTTT.

This clone was picked up a small number of times. CDR3 region: CSVVAGAYGYTF. The CDR3 nucleotides are TGCAGCGTTGTTGCGGGGGCGTATGGCTACACCTTC. The V gene is TRBV29-1, the J gene TRBJ1-2; maybe TRBD1 (6 bases). The V gene lost 4 bases and the J gene lost 5 bases, with 11 bases spanning the gap. CDR1 and CDR2 (germline): SQVTM, ANQGSEA. CDR3 size: 12 residues. Based on the CDR3 plus reference TRBV29-1 and TRBJ1-2, the full variable domain is SAVISQKPSRDICQRGTSLTIQCQVDSQVTMMFWYRQQPGQSLTLIATANQGSEATYESGFVIDKFPISRPNLTFSTLTVSNMSPEDSSIYLCSVVAGAYGYTFGSGTRLTVV.

Worth noting for this clone: Distinct nucleotide sequences in the sample also encode this CDR3. This chain links TRBV20-1 with TRBJ2-5; D gene uncertain. V gave up 5 bases and J gave up 5 bases, with 3 bases separating them. CDR1 and CDR2 from the germline V gene are DFQATT and SNEGSKA (reference sequence). The CDR3 length is 9 residues. CDR3 in amino acids: CSAPETQYF. CDR3 DNA: TGCAGTGCTCCGGAGACCCAGTACTTC.

The genes are TRBV28 and TRBJ1-5; TRBD1 is a possible D gene (6 bases). Germline V gene lookup returns CDR1 MDHEN and CDR2 SYDVKM. The CDR3 spans 16 residues. V lost 5 bases and J lost 4, with 18 bases in between. CDR3: CASSAGGGKWNQPQHF. CDR3 sequence (DNA): TGTGCCAGCAGTGCTGGGGGGGGCAAATGGAATCAGCCCCAGCATTTT.

The chain couples TRBV19 to TRBJ1-1; a possible D gene is TRBD1 (5 bases). This CDR3 contains 13 residues. Germline V gene sequence: CDR1 LNHDA, CDR2 SQIVND (reference sequence). Trimming pared 1 base from V and 5 bases from J, leaving 8 bases between. Here the CDR3 DNA reads TGTGCCAGTAGTATAGGCGGGGGGACTGAAGCTTTCTTT. Encoded protein: CASSIGGGTEAFF.

V is TRBV6-1 and J is TRBJ1-6; the match to TRBD1 covers 7 bases. Per the germline V gene, CDR1 is MNHNS and CDR2 is SASEGT. Trimming took 3 bases from V and 8 from J; bases not matched to a gene: 4. This CDR3 region has 14 residues. The chain's CDR3 is CASSDLQGYSPLHF. The CDR3 coding sequence is TGTGCCAGCAGTGATCTACAGGGGTATTCACCCCTCCACTTT.

The chain couples TRBV5-1 to TRBJ1-3; D ambiguous. The CDR3 is made up of 16 amino acids. CDR1 is SGHRS and CDR2 is YFSETQ in the germline V gene. Trimming pared 2 bases from V and 8 bases from J, leaving 20 bases between. Here the CDR3 DNA reads TGCGCCAGCAGCTTTAATCGGGGATCCCCACCAGACACCATATATTTT. Amino acids: CASSFNRGSPPDTIYF.

CDR3 in amino acids: CASSLKTGANYGYTF. The CDR3 region has the DNA TGTGCCAGCAGCTTAAAGACAGGGGCTAACTATGGCTACACCTTC. J is TRBJ1-2 and V is TRBV7-2; 8 bases are a match to TRBD1. The germline V gene encodes CDR1 SGHTA and CDR2 FQGNSA. The V segment lost 2 bases and the J segment 0 bases; nucleotides outside the gene matches: 2. The CDR3 length is 15 residues.

This clone has more than one count but fewer than ten. V is TRBV7-9 and J is TRBJ2-7, with D perhaps matching TRBD1 (6 bases). Trimming removed 1 base from V and 2 bases from J, with 12 bases in between. Germline CDR1 is SEHNR and CDR2 is FQNEAQ (reference sequence). The CDR3 runs 15 residues. The CDR3, as DNA: TGTGCCAGCAGCTTAGGGGGGCTTACTCCCTACGAGCAGTACTTC. Translated, it gives CASSLGGLTPYEQYF.

This chain links TRBV4-3 with TRBJ2-6, with a tentative D call TRBD2 (6 bases). The CDR3 runs to 18 residues. CDR1 is LGHNA and CDR2 is YSLEER in the germline V gene. V lost 0 bases and J 1 base, leaving 13 bases between the germline ends. CDR3: CASSQEAGRVSGANVLTF. The CDR3 DNA sequence: TGCGCCAGCAGCCAAGAGGCGGGGCGCGTTTCTGGGGCCAACGTCCTGACTTTC.

The rearrangement uses TRBV28 and TRBJ1-1; the D gene is possibly TRBD1 (6 bases). V lost 6 bases and J lost 7, with 12 bases in between. This CDR3 spans 12 amino acids. Per germline, CDR1 MDHEN and CDR2 SYDVKM. The CDR3 is CASRGGAVEAFF. The CDR3 region has the DNA TGTGCCAGCAGAGGGGGGGCGGTTGAAGCTTTCTTT.

The rearrangement uses TRBV11-2 and TRBJ2-6; tentatively, D is TRBD1 (6 bases). Germline V gene sequence: CDR1 SGHAT, CDR2 FQNNGV. The length of the CDR3 is 17 residues. Between the trimmed V and J ends, which lost 6 bases and 1 base, there was a span of 16 bases. CDR3 DNA sequence: TGTGCCAGCAGACTGACAGGATTCCGGTCTGGGGCCAACGTCCTGACTTTC. As protein: CASRLTGFRSGANVLTF.

The J gene is TRBJ2-5, the V gene TRBV14, with D maybe TRBD2 (5 bases). The CDR3 loop spans 14 amino acids. Trimming cost V 2 bases and J 5 bases, with 12 bases left between them. Germline values: CDR1 SGHDN, CDR2 FVKESK. The CDR3 spells CASSQLRVSETQYF. The CDR3 DNA follows: TGTGCCAGCAGCCAACTGCGGGTTTCGGAGACCCAGTACTTC. The complete variable domain, with remaining parts taken from reference TRBV14 and TRBJ2-5, reads EAGVTQFPSHSVIEKGQTVTLRCDPISGHDNLYWYRRVMGKEIKFLLHFVKESKQDESGMPNNRFLAERTGGTYSTLKVQPAELEDSGVYFCASSQLRVSETQYFGPGTRLLVL.

The chain couples TRBV6-5 to TRBJ1-5; 8 nucleotides line up with TRBD1. Looked up from germline, CDR1 is MNHEY and CDR2 is SVGAGI. The V gene end was trimmed by 4 bases and the J gene end by 2 bases; junction bases not matched to a gene: 7. The CDR3 contains 16 residues. CDR3 bases: TGTGCCAGCAGTTTAACAGGGGGGGGAGGCAATCAGCCCCAGCATTTT. Translating gives CASSLTGGGGNQPQHF.

The chain employs TRBV5-1 and TRBJ1-4, with TRBD1 matching over 8 bases. The CDR3 is made up of 15 amino acids. Trimming cost V 4 bases and J 7 bases; bases outside gene matches: 9. The germline V gene encodes CDR1 SGHRS and CDR2 YFSETQ. The CDR3 here is CASSRRTGSAEKLFF. The CDR3 DNA is TGCGCCAGCAGCCGCCGGACAGGGTCGGCTGAAAAACTGTTTTTT.

The chain carries TRBV7-9 and TRBJ1-4; D uncertain. The CDR3 sequence is 15 residues long. CDR1 SEHNR and CDR2 FQNEAQ come from the germline V gene (reference sequence). Trimming removed 2 bases at V and 8 bases at J, with 15 bases between. The chain's CDR3 is CASSLWLRTEEKLFF. In DNA form, the CDR3 reads TGTGCCAGCAGCTTATGGTTAAGGACTGAGGAAAAACTGTTTTTT.